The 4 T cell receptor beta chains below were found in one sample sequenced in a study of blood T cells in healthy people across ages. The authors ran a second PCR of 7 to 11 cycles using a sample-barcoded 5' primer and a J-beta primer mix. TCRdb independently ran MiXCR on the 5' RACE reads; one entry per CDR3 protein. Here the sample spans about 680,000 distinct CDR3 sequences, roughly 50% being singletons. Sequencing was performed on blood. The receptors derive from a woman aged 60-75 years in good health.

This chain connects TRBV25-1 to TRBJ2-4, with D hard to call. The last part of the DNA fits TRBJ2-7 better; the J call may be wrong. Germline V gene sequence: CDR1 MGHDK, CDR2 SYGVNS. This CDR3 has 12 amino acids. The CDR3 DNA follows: TGTGCCAGCAGGGGCCCCCGTGGCGAGCAGTACTTC. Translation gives CASRGPRGEQYF.

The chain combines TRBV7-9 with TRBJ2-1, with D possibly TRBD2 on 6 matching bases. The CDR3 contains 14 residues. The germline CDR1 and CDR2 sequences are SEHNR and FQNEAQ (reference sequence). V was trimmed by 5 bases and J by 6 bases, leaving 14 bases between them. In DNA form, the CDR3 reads TGTGCCAGCAGCATCGCCGGGACTCTCAATGAGCAGTTCTTC. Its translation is CASSIAGTLNEQFF. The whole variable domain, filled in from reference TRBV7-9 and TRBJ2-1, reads DTGVSQNPRHKITKRGQNVTFRCDPISEHNRLYWYRQTLGQGPEFLTYFQNEAQLEKSRLLSDRFSAERPKGSFSTLEIQRTEQGDSAMYLCASSIAGTLNEQFFGPGTRLTVL.

The CDR3 nucleotides are TGCGCCAGCAGCGCGTACAGGGAGTCCTACGAGCAGTACTTC. Encoded protein: CASSAYRESYEQYF. V is TRBV4-3 and J is TRBJ2-7; TRBD1 might be the D (6 bases). CDR3 length equals 14 residues. In germline, CDR1 is LGHNA, CDR2 YSLEER. The V and J ends lost 5 bases and 1 base respectively, with 12 bases between them.

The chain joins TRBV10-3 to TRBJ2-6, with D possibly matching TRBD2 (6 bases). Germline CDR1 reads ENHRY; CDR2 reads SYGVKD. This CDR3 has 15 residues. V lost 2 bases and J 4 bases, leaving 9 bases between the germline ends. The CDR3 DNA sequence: TGTGCCATCAGTGAGGGAGGGACCGGGGCCAACGTCCTGACTTTC. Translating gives CAISEGGTGANVLTF.